Listed below are T cell receptor beta chains from one sample, sequenced in a study of T cell clonotyping in hematopoietic cell transplantation. Only in-frame clones appear in the TCRdb table, and some are missing; sequencing was by immunoSEQ multiplex PCR. The table has about 11,000 clones, just over 45% seen once. The material was PBMCs, obtained 30 days after allogeneic stem cell transplant. These TCRs come from a male patient aged 50 to 60 who had an allogeneic stem cell transplant from an unrelated donor, so the T cells may come from the graft donor. Some clones in this sample may be carry-over from other donors' samples. Each CDR3 is given with its conserved first and last residue. The D gene is left open where the match is weak. The size entry is marked missing in some rows and otherwise reads once, few, many or a size class.

v_call	clone_size	d_call	j_call	cdr3_aa	cdr3_nt
TRBV9	.	.	TRBJ1-2	CASSSSLIYGYTF	TGTGCCAGCAGCTCGTCCTTAATCTATGGCTACACCTTC
TRBV6-4	.	.	TRBJ2-6	CASSDRQSGANVLTF	TGTGCCAGCAGTGACAGGCAGTCTGGGGCCAACGTCCTGACTTTC
TRBV28	.	.	TRBJ2-5	CAIVTQETQYF	TGTGCCATCGTTACCCAAGAGACCCAGTACTTC
TRBV4-3	.	.	TRBJ2-5	CASSQEVEVGETQYF	TGCGCCAGCAGCCAAGAGGTTGAGGTGGGAGAGACCCAGTACTTC
TRBV19	.	.	TRBJ1-2	CASSQKVALDYGYTF	TGTGCCAGTAGCCAAAAGGTCGCTTTAGACTATGGCTACACCTTC
TRBV30	.	.	TRBJ1-3	CAWAGGNTIYF	TGTGCCTGGGCTGGGGGGAACACCATATATTTT
TRBV30	.	.	TRBJ1-1	CACYGASAEAFF	TGTGCCTGTTACGGGGCAAGCGCTGAAGCTTTCTTT
TRBV29-1	.	.	TRBJ2-7	CSVELGQTPYEQYF	TGCAGCGTTGAATTAGGCCAGACGCCCTACGAGCAGTACTTC
TRBV6-5	.	TRBD1	TRBJ1-3	CASSSPRTGRGNTIYF	TGTGCCAGCAGTTCTCCGAGGACAGGGAGAGGAAACACCATATATTTT
TRBV5-1	.	.	TRBJ1-2	CASSPSQGRGYTF	TGCGCCAGCAGCCCGTCACAGGGTCGGGGCTACACCTTC
TRBV2	few	TRBD1	TRBJ1-2	CASRPGQGSYGYTF	TGTGCCAGCAGACCCGGACAGGGGAGCTATGGCTACACCTTC
TRBV4-1	.	.	TRBJ2-2	CATMSSRGGELFF	TGCGCCACCATGTCGAGTCGTGGCGGGGAGCTGTTTTTT
TRBV5-1	.	TRBD1	TRBJ2-7	CASSLGTGDRYEQYF	TGCGCCAGCAGCCTAGGGACAGGGGATCGCTACGAGCAGTACTTC
TRBV9	.	.	TRBJ1-1	CASSANRDGEAFF	TGTGCCAGCAGCGCAAACAGGGATGGTGAAGCTTTCTTT
TRBV2	.	.	TRBJ1-2	CASSQDRLTGGYTF	TGTGCCAGCAGTCAAGACAGGTTGACGGGCGGCTACACCTTC
TRBV7-9	.	.	TRBJ1-1	CASSPQEGLDTEAFF	TGTGCCAGCAGCCCTCAGGAGGGTTTGGACACTGAAGCTTTCTTT
TRBV2	.	.	TRBJ2-7	CASIGRSTYEQYF	TGTGCCAGCATCGGACGGAGCACCTACGAGCAGTACTTC
TRBV2	.	.	TRBJ2-7	CASKLGEAQYF	TGTGCCAGCAAACTGGGGGAGGCCCAGTACTTC
TRBV7-2	.	TRBD2	TRBJ2-7	CASSVTSGITGYEQYF	TGTGCCAGCAGCGTGACTAGCGGGATCACAGGCTACGAGCAGTACTTC
TRBV28	.	.	TRBJ2-1	CASSSPYTERNEQFF	TGTGCCAGCAGTTCCCCCTATACGGAGAGGAATGAGCAGTTCTTC
TRBV11-2	.	.	TRBJ1-4	CASSLEAGGDEKLFF	TGTGCCAGCAGCTTAGAAGCCGGAGGCGATGAAAAACTGTTTTTT
TRBV25-1	.	.	TRBJ1-5	CASSGRTDHRQPQHF	TGTGCCAGCAGTGGAAGAACAGACCATCGGCAGCCCCAGCATTTT
TRBV19	.	TRBD2	TRBJ2-1	CASNRLAGGEQFF	TGTGCCAGTAATCGGCTAGCGGGGGGTGAGCAGTTCTTC
TRBV30	few	.	TRBJ2-7	CAWSEGYEQYF	TGTGCCTGGAGTGAGGGCTACGAGCAGTACTTC
TRBV6-5	.	TRBD2	TRBJ2-5	CASSRLQGGGTQYF	TGTGCCAGCAGCCGCCTCCAAGGCGGGGGGACCCAGTACTTC
TRBV11-1	.	.	TRBJ1-1	CASSYHRMNTEAFF	TGTGCCAGCAGCTACCATCGAATGAACACTGAAGCTTTCTTT
TRBV27	.	.	TRBJ1-1	CASSLREGTEAFF	TGTGCCAGCAGTTTAAGGGAGGGCACTGAAGCTTTCTTT
TRBV30	.	.	TRBJ2-3	CAWSRTDTQYF	TGTGCCTGGAGTAGGACAGATACGCAGTATTTT
TRBV5-4	.	.	TRBJ1-6	CASSRDNNSPLHF	TGTGCCAGCAGCCGGGACAATAATTCACCCCTCCACTTT
TRBV30	.	TRBD1	TRBJ2-3	CAWNGQGRTDTQYF	TGTGCCTGGAATGGACAGGGCCGCACAGATACGCAGTATTTT
TRBV9	.	TRBD2	TRBJ2-1	CASSVVAGGINNEQFF	TGTGCCAGCAGCGTAGTAGCGGGAGGGATCAACAATGAGCAGTTCTTC
TRBV9	.	.	TRBJ1-1	CASSVVTRGWGTEAFF	TGTGCCAGCAGCGTAGTAACCAGGGGTTGGGGCACTGAAGCTTTCTTT
TRBV4-3	.	TRBD2	TRBJ2-7	CASSQDRLAGGGYEQYF	TGCGCCAGCAGCCAAGATCGACTAGCGGGGGGTGGGTACGAGCAGTACTTC
TRBV19	few	TRBD1	TRBJ2-7	CASSISEKGAYEQYF	TGTGCCAGTAGTATATCAGAGAAGGGGGCTTACGAGCAGTACTTC
TRBV29-1	.	.	TRBJ1-5	CSGNATAVQPQHF	TGCAGCGGCAACGCGACAGCTGTTCAGCCCCAGCATTTT
TRBV9	.	TRBD1	TRBJ1-2	CASSHGQANYGYTF	TGTGCCAGCAGCCATGGACAGGCCAACTATGGCTACACCTTC
TRBV30	.	.	TRBJ1-3	CAWSDRASGNTIYF	TGTGCCTGGAGTGACAGGGCCTCTGGAAACACCATATATTTT
TRBV19	.	.	TRBJ2-5	CASSTRLGRLQETQYF	TGTGCCAGTAGTACCCGACTTGGCAGACTCCAAGAGACCCAGTACTTC
TRBV28	.	.	TRBJ1-1	CASSPSGQLIMNTEAFF	TGTGCCAGCAGCCCCTCTGGACAGTTAATCATGAACACTGAAGCTTTCTTT
TRBV4-2	.	.	TRBJ2-7	CASSVDGLPLSREQYF	TGTGCCAGCAGTGTCGATGGACTACCCCTCTCTAGAGAGCAGTACTTC
TRBV6-5	.	.	TRBJ1-2	CASSGALGYTF	TGTGCCAGCAGTGGGGCCTTGGGCTACACCTTC
TRBV2	few	.	TRBJ1-2	CASNLRATYGYTF	TGTGCCAGCAACCTCCGGGCTACCTATGGCTACACCTTC
TRBV7-3	few	.	TRBJ2-7	CASSDSYEQYF	TGTGCCAGCAGCGACTCCTACGAGCAGTACTTC
TRBV7-8	few	.	TRBJ2-1	CASSLAQTGVLF	TGTGCCAGCAGCTTAGCACAGACAGGTGTTCTCTTC
TRBV6-1	few	.	TRBJ1-4	CASWAGWNEKLFF	TGTGCCAGCTGGGCAGGGTGGAATGAAAAACTGTTTTTT
TRBV9	.	.	TRBJ2-2	CASSVAGGDGELFF	TGTGCCAGCAGCGTAGCTGGTGGGGACGGGGAGCTGTTTTTT
TRBV4-1	few	.	TRBJ2-5	CASSPDQGMLETQYF	TGCGCCAGCAGCCCGGACCAGGGGATGTTAGAGACCCAGTACTTC
TRBV29-1	once	.	TRBJ1-4	CSVGTTSTNEKLFF	TGCAGCGTTGGGACAACCTCAACTAATGAAAAACTGTTTTTT
TRBV19	few	TRBD1	TRBJ2-7	CASSFRTGGDEQYF	TGTGCCAGTAGTTTCCGAACAGGGGGCGACGAGCAGTACTTC
TRBV28	.	.	TRBJ2-3	CASSPADVGSFMRNTQYF	TGTGCCAGCAGTCCCGCCGATGTGGGCTCCTTTATGAGGAATACGCAGTATTTT
TRBV11-2	.	.	TRBJ2-7	CASSYTDTSYEQYF	TGTGCCAGCAGCTACACGGACACATCCTACGAGCAGTACTTC
TRBV28	.	TRBD2	TRBJ2-3	CASTKREAGDTQYF	TGTGCCAGCACGAAGCGGGAGGCCGGAGATACGCAGTATTTT